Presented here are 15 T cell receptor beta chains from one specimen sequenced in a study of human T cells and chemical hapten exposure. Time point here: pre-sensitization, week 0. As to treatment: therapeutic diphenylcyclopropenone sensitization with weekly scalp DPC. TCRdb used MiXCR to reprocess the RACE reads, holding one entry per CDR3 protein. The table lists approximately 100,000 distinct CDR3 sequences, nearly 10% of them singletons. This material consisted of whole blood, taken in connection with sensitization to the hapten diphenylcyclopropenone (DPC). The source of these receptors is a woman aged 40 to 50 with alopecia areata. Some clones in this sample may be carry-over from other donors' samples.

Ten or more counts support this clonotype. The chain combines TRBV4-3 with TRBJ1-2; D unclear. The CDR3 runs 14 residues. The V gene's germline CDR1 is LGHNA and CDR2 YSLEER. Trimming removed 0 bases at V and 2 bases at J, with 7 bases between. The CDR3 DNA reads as TGCGCCAGCAGCCAAGATGCCACCAACTATGGCTACACCTTC. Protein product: CASSQDATNYGYTF.

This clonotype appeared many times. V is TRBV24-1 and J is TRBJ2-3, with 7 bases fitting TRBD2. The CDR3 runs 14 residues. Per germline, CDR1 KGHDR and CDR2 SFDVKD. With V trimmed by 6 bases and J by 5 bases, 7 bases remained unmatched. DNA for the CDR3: TGTGCCACCAGTCGCGGGGGAGTCGAAGATACGCAGTATTTT. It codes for CATSRGGVEDTQYF.

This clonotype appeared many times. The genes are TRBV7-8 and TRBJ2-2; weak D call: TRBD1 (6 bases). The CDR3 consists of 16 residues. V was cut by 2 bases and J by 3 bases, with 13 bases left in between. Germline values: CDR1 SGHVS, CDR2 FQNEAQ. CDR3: CASSLMKGGDTGELFF. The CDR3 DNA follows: TGTGCCAGCAGCTTAATGAAAGGGGGAGACACCGGGGAGCTGTTTTTT.

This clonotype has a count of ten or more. DNA of the CDR3: TGTGCCAGCAGTTTACTCGTGGGAATGGTATCACCCCTCCACTTT. Its translation is CASSLLVGMVSPLHF. The rearrangement links TRBV27 to TRBJ1-6; D remains unclear. Per the germline V gene, CDR1 is MNHEY and CDR2 is SMNVEV (reference sequence). Trimming pared 2 bases from V and 10 bases from J, leaving 15 bases between. CDR3 length: 15 residues.

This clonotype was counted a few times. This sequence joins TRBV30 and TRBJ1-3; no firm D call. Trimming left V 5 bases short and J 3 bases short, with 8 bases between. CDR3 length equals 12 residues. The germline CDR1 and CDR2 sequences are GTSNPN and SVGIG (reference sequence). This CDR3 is CAWVSGGNTIYF. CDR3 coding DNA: TGTGCCTGGGTTTCGGGTGGAAACACCATATATTTT.

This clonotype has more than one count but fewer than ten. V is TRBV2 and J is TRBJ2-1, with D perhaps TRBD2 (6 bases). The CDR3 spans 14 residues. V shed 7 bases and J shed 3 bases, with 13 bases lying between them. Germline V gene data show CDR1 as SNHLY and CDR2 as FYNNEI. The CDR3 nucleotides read TGTGCCAGCACCCGGGACTCCTTCTACAATGAGCAGTTCTTC. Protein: CASTRDSFYNEQFF.

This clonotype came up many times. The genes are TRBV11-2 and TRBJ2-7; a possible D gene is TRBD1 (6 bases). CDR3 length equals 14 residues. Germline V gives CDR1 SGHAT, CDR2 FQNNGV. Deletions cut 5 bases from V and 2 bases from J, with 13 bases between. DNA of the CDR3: TGTGCCAGCAGCCCCGGGACAAATACCTACGAGCAGTACTTC. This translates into CASSPGTNTYEQYF.

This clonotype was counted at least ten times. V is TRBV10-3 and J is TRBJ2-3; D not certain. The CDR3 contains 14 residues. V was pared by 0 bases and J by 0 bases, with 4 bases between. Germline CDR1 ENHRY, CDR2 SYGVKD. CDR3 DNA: TGTGCCATCAGTGAGTCGACTAGCACAGATACGCAGTATTTT. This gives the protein CAISESTSTDTQYF.

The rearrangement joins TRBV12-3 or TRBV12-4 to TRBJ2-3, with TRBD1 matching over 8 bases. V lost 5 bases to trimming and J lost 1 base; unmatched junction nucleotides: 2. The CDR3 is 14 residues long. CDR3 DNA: TGTGCCAGCAGTGCGACAGGGGGCACAGATACGCAGTATTTT. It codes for CASSATGGTDTQYF.

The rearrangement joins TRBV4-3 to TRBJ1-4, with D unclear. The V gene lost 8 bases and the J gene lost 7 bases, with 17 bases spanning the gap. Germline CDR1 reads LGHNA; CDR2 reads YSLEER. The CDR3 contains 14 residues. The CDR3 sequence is CASGRTRLGEKLFF. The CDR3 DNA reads TGCGCCAGCGGGAGAACTAGATTGGGTGAAAAACTGTTTTTT.

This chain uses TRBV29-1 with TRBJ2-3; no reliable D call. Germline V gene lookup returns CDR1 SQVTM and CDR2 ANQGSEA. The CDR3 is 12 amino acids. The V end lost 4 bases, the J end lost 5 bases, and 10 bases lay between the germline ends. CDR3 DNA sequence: TGCAGCGTTGTATTGCTAGGAGATACGCAGTATTTT. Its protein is CSVVLLGDTQYF.

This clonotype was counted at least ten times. CDR3 DNA sequence: TGCGCCAGCAGCCAAGTGGGAAGGACTAGCGGGGCAGATACGCAGTATTTT. Translated: CASSQVGRTSGADTQYF. The genes are TRBV4-3 and TRBJ2-3; 12 bases line up with TRBD2. The V gene end was trimmed by 1 base and the J gene end by 4 bases; junction bases not matched to a gene: 6. This CDR3 comprises 17 residues. Per the germline V gene, CDR1 is LGHNA and CDR2 is YSLEER.

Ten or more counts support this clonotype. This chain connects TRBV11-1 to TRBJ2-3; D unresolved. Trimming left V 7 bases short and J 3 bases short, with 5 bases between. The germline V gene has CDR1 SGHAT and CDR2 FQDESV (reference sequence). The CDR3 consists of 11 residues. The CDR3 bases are TGTGCCAGCACCATGACAGATACGCAGTATTTT. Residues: CASTMTDTQYF.

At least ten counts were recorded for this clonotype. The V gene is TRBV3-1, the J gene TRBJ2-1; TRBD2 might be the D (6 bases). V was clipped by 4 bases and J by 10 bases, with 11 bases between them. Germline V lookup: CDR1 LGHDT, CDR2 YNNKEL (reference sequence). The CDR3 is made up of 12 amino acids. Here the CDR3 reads CASSLDRGEQFF. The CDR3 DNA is TGTGCCAGCAGCCTCGATCGGGGGGAGCAGTTCTTC.

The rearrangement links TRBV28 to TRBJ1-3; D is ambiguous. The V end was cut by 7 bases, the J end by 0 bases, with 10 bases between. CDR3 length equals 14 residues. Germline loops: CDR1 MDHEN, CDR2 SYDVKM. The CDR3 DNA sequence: TGTGCCAGCATCGATAGTTTCTCTGGAAACACCATATATTTT. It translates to CASIDSFSGNTIYF.